This T cell receptor beta chain is from a study of glioma-infiltrating T cells. Study-level points and caveats: Non-neoplastic patients had below-expected tissue-blood divergence, while all gliomas exceeded expectation. Only very few CDR3 sequences appeared in both tissue and blood.

Details on this clonotype: Its target is not known.

Amplification of TCR alpha and beta CDR3 regions from RNA used iRepertoire nested multiplex PCR. One-step reverse transcription and amplification started from about 100-400 ng of tissue mRNA or PBMC total RNA. TCRdb recomputed calls from the multiplex PCR reads with MiXCR, one row per CDR3 protein. The sample carries approximately 88,000 distinct CDR3 sequences, 23% recorded once. With V trimmed by 7 bases and J by 6 bases, 11 bases remained unmatched. Germline CDR1 reads MNHNS; CDR2 reads SASEGT. This CDR3 spans 14 amino acids. The receptor was derived from a human donor with low-grade glioma or glioblastoma, undergoing nonglioma brain surgery, or in good health (not recorded which). Sequenced sample: glioma tissue, nonneoplastic brain tissue, or PBMCs (not recorded which). The chain employs TRBV6-1 and TRBJ2-7; the match to TRBD1 covers 8 bases. This CDR3 reads CASMKGQGSVEQYF. In DNA, the CDR3 is TGTGCCAGCATGAAAGGACAGGGTTCTGTCGAGCAGTACTTC.